The 21 T cell receptor beta chains below all came from one sample that was sequenced in a study of cytomegalovirus exposure and HLA in healthy donors. Vbeta (60) and Jbeta (13) primers were used in the PCR. TCRdb's table, derived via immunoSEQ multiplex PCR, lists solely in-frame clones and lacks some. The sample carries fewer than 150,000 clones, under 80% recorded once. Material: PBMCs. These receptors were collected from a male donor in good health and CMV-seronegative.

V and J are TRBV5-1 and TRBJ2-7, with unresolved D. Trimming left V 0 bases short and J 0 bases short, with 7 bases between. Germline V gives CDR1 SGHRS, CDR2 YFSETQ. CDR3 length equals 14 residues. CDR3 sequence (DNA): TGCGCCAGCAGCTTGGAAGCGTACTCCTACGAGCAGTACTTC. Protein: CASSLEAYSYEQYF.

The rearrangement uses TRBV6-1 and TRBJ1-3; D perhaps matches TRBD1 (5 bases). Germline V gene lookup returns CDR1 MNHNS and CDR2 SASEGT. Trimming removed 3 bases at V and 8 bases at J, with 14 bases between. CDR3 length: 14 residues. The DNA for the CDR3 is TGTGCCAGCAGTGATCGGGGGTCGGTAGACACCATATATTTT. As protein: CASSDRGSVDTIYF.

The chain recombines TRBV10-1 with TRBJ1-3; D remains ambiguous. CDR1 is WNHNN, CDR2 SYGVQD, per germline (reference sequence). The CDR3 is made up of 14 amino acids. V was shortened by 2 bases and J by 0 bases, with 5 bases between the two germline ends. CDR3 sequence reads: CASSEGLSGNTIYF. The CDR3 DNA reads as TGCGCCAGCAGTGAGGGGCTCTCTGGAAACACCATATATTTT.

This clone was detected ten times or more. The rearrangement uses TRBV6-6 and TRBJ2-1; 14 bases line up with TRBD2. The CDR3 length is 15 residues. Germline lookup yields CDR1 MNHNY and CDR2 SVGAGI (reference sequence). With 6 bases clipped from V and 8 bases from J, the junction kept 6 bases outside the gene matches. The chain's CDR3 is CASRPGLAGVYEQFF. The CDR3 coding sequence is TGTGCCAGCAGACCGGGACTAGCGGGAGTATATGAGCAGTTCTTC.

This clone was counted between two and nine times. The rearrangement uses TRBV7-2 and TRBJ1-5; no firm D call. CDR3 length equals 13 residues. The germline CDR1 and CDR2 sequences are SGHTA and FQGNSA. V shed 4 bases and J shed 2 bases, with 6 bases lying between them. The CDR3 here is CASSYRGNQPQHF. DNA for the CDR3: TGTGCCAGCAGCTATCGGGGCAATCAGCCCCAGCATTTT.

The rearrangement joins TRBV5-1 to TRBJ2-7; 7 nucleotides match TRBD1. Unmatched junction bases numbered 10, after V lost 1 base and J lost 3 bases. Looked up from germline, CDR1 is SGHRS and CDR2 is YFSETQ. This CDR3 has 16 amino acids. The CDR3 nucleotides read TGCGCCAGCAGCTTGAGGTCTGGGCCAGGGGGCTACGAGCAGTACTTC. This sequence encodes CASSLRSGPGGYEQYF.

The chain employs TRBV7-3 and TRBJ1-4; no clear D. Trimming cost V 2 bases and J 8 bases, with 9 bases left between them. There are 13 residues in the CDR3. Germline V gene data show CDR1 as SGHTA and CDR2 as FQGTGA. The CDR3 DNA follows: TGTGCCAGCAGCTTACGACCGGGAGAAAAACTGTTTTTT. Its protein is CASSLRPGEKLFF. Variable domain in full (rest from reference TRBV7-3 and TRBJ1-4): GAGVSQTPSNKVTEKGKYVELRCDPISGHTALYWYRQSLGQGPEFLIYFQGTGAADDSGLPNDRFFAVRPEGSVSTLKIQRTERGDSAVYLCASSLRPGEKLFFGSGTQLSVL.

This clone was seen a few times. The chain combines TRBV19 with TRBJ1-2; perhaps TRBD1 as D (6 bases). The germline V gene encodes CDR1 LNHDA and CDR2 SQIVND (reference sequence). The CDR3 runs to 14 residues. Trimming pared 5 bases from V and 8 bases from J, leaving 18 bases between. Here the CDR3 reads CASSPQDSHGGYTF. The CDR3 DNA reads as TGTGCCAGTAGTCCACAGGACAGCCATGGGGGCTACACCTTC.

This clone has a handful of counts. The chain is built from TRBV6-1 and TRBJ2-1; the D gene is possibly TRBD2 (6 bases). Looked up from germline, CDR1 is MNHNS and CDR2 is SASEGT. V was pared by 0 bases and J by 2 bases, with 8 bases between. This CDR3 has 15 residues. CDR3 nucleotides: TGTGCCAGCAGTGAAGCTAGCGGAGCCTACAATGAGCAGTTCTTC. As protein: CASSEASGAYNEQFF.

The chain links TRBV7-6 to TRBJ2-1, with TRBD2 matching 9 bases. CDR1 is SGHVS, CDR2 FNYEAQ, per germline. This CDR3 has 19 amino acids. With V trimmed by 1 base and J by 8 bases, 18 bases remained unmatched. Written as DNA, the CDR3 is TGTGCCAGCAGCTTAGAGGTCGCGGTAGCGGGAGCTTCCTCGGATGAGCAGTTCTTC. It is translated as CASSLEVAVAGASSDEQFF.

The chain combines TRBV2 with TRBJ2-5; possible D gene TRBD1, 6 bases. The CDR3 is made up of 15 amino acids. The V end lost 5 bases, the J end lost 2 bases, and 15 bases lay between the germline ends. The germline gives CDR1 SNHLY, CDR2 FYNNEI. CDR3 sequence: CASSRTVVAQETQYF. In DNA form, the CDR3 reads TGTGCCAGCAGTCGGACAGTGGTGGCACAAGAGACCCAGTACTTC.

The chain is built from TRBV7-8 and TRBJ2-5, with TRBD1 matching 7 bases. Germline CDR1 SGHVS, CDR2 FQNEAQ. With 5 bases clipped from V and 4 bases from J, the junction kept 7 bases outside the gene matches. The CDR3 has 14 amino acids. In DNA, the CDR3 is TGTGCCAGCAGCCGCCTAGGGGGCGGAGAGACCCAGTACTTC. This sequence encodes CASSRLGGGETQYF.

The V gene is TRBV10-3, the J gene TRBJ2-1, with D hard to call. Trimming removed 4 bases from V and 5 bases from J, with 12 bases in between. The germline gives CDR1 ENHRY, CDR2 SYGVKD. This CDR3 has 14 amino acids. DNA of the CDR3: TGTGCCATCAGTGGAAGCCTAGAGCACAATGAGCAGTTCTTC. Translation: CAISGSLEHNEQFF.

The rearrangement links TRBV5-6 to TRBJ2-2; 11 positions agree with TRBD2. Losses at the gene ends were 3 bases for V and 6 bases for J; bases not matched to a gene: 10. The CDR3 length is 17 residues. The V gene's germline CDR1 is SGHDT and CDR2 YYEEEE. CDR3 in DNA: TGTGCCAGCAGCTCAAAAATGTTAGCGGGGGGGCCCGGGGAGCTGTTTTTT. It is translated as CASSSKMLAGGPGELFF. Filled out from reference TRBV5-6 and TRBJ2-2, the complete variable domain reads DAGVTQSPTHLIKTRGQQVTLRCSPKSGHDTVSWYQQALGQGPQFIFQYYEEEERQRGNFPDRFSGHQFPNYSSELNVNALLLGDSALYLCASSSKMLAGGPGELFFGEGSRLTVL.

The chain carries TRBV28 and TRBJ2-3, with 8 bases that match TRBD2. The V gene end was trimmed by 8 bases and the J gene end by 4 bases; junction bases not matched to a gene: 17. Germline CDR1 is MDHEN and CDR2 is SYDVKM. This CDR3 is 17 amino acids long. The CDR3 spells CASRGWSSFGGADTQYF. As DNA, the CDR3 is TGTGCCAGCCGGGGGTGGAGTTCTTTCGGGGGGGCAGATACGCAGTATTTT.

The gene calls are TRBV7-9 and TRBJ2-4, with D maybe TRBD2 (6 bases). The CDR3 length is 16 residues. V lost 5 bases and J 1 base, leaving 15 bases between the germline ends. Germline CDR1 reads SEHNR; CDR2 reads FQNEAQ (reference sequence). The CDR3: CASSPLLGRAKNIQYF. Here the CDR3 DNA reads TGTGCCAGCAGCCCGCTGTTGGGGAGGGCCAAAAACATTCAGTACTTC.

This chain connects TRBV7-2 to TRBJ1-5; TRBD1 might be the D (5 bases). V was trimmed by 5 bases and J by 2 bases, leaving 13 bases between them. Germline V gene lookup returns CDR1 SGHTA and CDR2 FQGNSA. The CDR3 has 15 residues. The CDR3 here is CASSPGRVGNQPQHF. In DNA form, the CDR3 reads TGTGCCAGCAGCCCCGGCAGGGTGGGCAATCAGCCCCAGCATTTT. The full variable domain, completed using reference TRBV7-2 and TRBJ1-5, is GAGVSQSPSNKVTEKGKDVELRCDPISGHTALYWYRQSLGQGLEFLIYFQGNSAPDKSGLPSDRFSAERTGGSVSTLTIQRTQQEDSAVYLCASSPGRVGNQPQHFGDGTRLSIL.

CDR3 in DNA: TGTGCCAGCAGTTACTTCGCCAGGGGATCTAACTATGGCTACACCTTC. Residues: CASSYFARGSNYGYTF. J is TRBJ1-2 and V is TRBV6-6, with TRBD1 as a possible D gene (6 bases). CDR3 length equals 16 residues. From germline, CDR1 is MNHNY and CDR2 SVGAGI (reference sequence). V dropped 1 base and J dropped 0 bases, with 12 bases sitting between them.

V usage is TRBV5-1 and J usage is TRBJ2-1; 10 nucleotides line up with TRBD2. This CDR3 region has 16 residues. V shed 0 bases and J 7 bases; nucleotides not matched to a gene: 7. Germline CDR1 is SGHRS and CDR2 is YFSETQ. The CDR3 region is CASSLGAGGPSNEQFF. DNA for the CDR3: TGCGCCAGCAGCTTGGGAGCGGGAGGGCCAAGTAATGAGCAGTTCTTC. Complete variable domain (other parts from reference TRBV5-1 and TRBJ2-1): KAGVTQTPRYLIKTRGQQVTLSCSPISGHRSVSWYQQTPGQGLQFLFEYFSETQRNKGNFPGRFSGRQFSNSRSEMNVSTLELGDSALYLCASSLGAGGPSNEQFFGPGTRLTVL.

The chain is built from TRBV5-4 and TRBJ2-7; tentatively, D is TRBD2 (5 bases). Trimming cost V 0 bases and J 4 bases, with 8 bases left between them. CDR1 SGHNT and CDR2 YYREEE come from the germline V gene (reference sequence). This CDR3 contains 13 residues. In DNA form, the CDR3 reads TGTGCCAGCAGCTTGGACGGGGTTTACGAGCAGTACTTC. Its translation is CASSLDGVYEQYF. The full variable domain, rest sourced from reference TRBV5-4 and TRBJ2-7, is ETGVTQSPTHLIKTRGQQVTLRCSSQSGHNTVSWYQQALGQGPQFIFQYYREEENGRGNFPPRFSGLQFPNYSSELNVNALELDDSALYLCASSLDGVYEQYFGPGTRLTVT.

V gene TRBV29-1 combines with J gene TRBJ1-5; D may be TRBD1 (5 bases). The germline V gene has CDR1 SQVTM and CDR2 ANQGSEA. The CDR3 runs 13 residues. Trimming stripped 6 bases from V and 1 base from J, with 10 bases between. CDR3 sequence (DNA): TGCAGCGTCGGACACTCGAGCAATCAGCCCCAGCATTTT. This sequence encodes CSVGHSSNQPQHF.